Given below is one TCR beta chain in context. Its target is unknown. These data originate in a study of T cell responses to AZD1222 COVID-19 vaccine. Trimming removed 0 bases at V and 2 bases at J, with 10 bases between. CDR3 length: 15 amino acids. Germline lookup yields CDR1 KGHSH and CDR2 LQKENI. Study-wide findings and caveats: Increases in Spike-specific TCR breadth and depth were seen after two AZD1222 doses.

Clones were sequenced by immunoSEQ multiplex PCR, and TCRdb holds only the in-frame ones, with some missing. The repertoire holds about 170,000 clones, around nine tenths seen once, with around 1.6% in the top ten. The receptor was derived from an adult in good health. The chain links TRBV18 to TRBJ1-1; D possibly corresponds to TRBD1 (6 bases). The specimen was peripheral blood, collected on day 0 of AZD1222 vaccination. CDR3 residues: CASSPPAGANTEAFF. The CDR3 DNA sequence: TGTGCCAGCTCACCACCGGCAGGGGCCAACACTGAAGCTTTCTTT.